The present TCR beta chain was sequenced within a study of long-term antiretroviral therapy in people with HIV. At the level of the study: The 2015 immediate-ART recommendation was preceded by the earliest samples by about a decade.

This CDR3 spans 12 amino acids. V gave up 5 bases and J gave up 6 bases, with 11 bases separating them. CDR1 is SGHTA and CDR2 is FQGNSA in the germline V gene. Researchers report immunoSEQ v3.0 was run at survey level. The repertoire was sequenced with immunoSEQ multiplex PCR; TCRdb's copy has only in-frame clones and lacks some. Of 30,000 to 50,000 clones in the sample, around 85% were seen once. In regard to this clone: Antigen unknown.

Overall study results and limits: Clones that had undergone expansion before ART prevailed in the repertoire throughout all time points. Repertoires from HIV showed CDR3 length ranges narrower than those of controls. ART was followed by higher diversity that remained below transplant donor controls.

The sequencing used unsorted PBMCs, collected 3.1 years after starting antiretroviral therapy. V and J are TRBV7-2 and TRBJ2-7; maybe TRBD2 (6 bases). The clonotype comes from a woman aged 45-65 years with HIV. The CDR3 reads CASSAGLGEQYF. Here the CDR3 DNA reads TGTGCCAGCAGCGCGGGACTCGGCGAGCAGTACTTC.